These 17 T cell receptor beta chains came from one sample sequenced in a study of cytomegalovirus exposure and HLA in healthy donors (dated by TCRdb to about 2017). The library was built by means of the immunoSEQ multiplex PCR assay. For the multiplex PCR, a mixture combining 60 forward primers for TCR Vbeta segments and 13 reverse primers for TCR Jbeta segments was used. Not all clones reach the TCRdb copy of this immuneACCESS table, which keeps in-frame sequences only. Checked studies attribute under half of the gap to unresolved V genes and leave the rest unexplained. The table for this sample lists 150,000 to 200,000 clones; 75% to 90% of them were counted only once. Roughly 9.3% of the sample rests with the top ten. Sequenced material: PBMCs. These receptors were obtained from a man between 18 and 35 years old in good health and CMV-seropositive.

CDR3 loop: CASSDPRDREEGYGYTF. In DNA, the CDR3 is TGTGCCAGCAGTGATCCTCGGGACAGGGAAGAAGGTTATGGCTACACCTTC. The chain couples TRBV2 to TRBJ1-2; 9 bases are shared with TRBD1. The CDR3 totals 17 residues. Germline V CDR1 and CDR2: SNHLY, FYNNEI. J lost 5 bases, V lost 3 bases, and 13 bases had no gene match.

The chain has TRBV5-1 and TRBJ1-2; 9 bases map to TRBD1. Germline V lookup: CDR1 SGHRS, CDR2 YFSETQ. The CDR3 runs to 15 residues. The ends lost 0 bases at V and 3 bases at J; junction bases unmatched: 3. In DNA, the CDR3 is TGCGCCAGCAGCTTGGTTAGGACAGGGGACTATGGCTACACCTTC. This gives the protein CASSLVRTGDYGYTF.

The chain combines TRBV21-1 with TRBJ1-3. TRBV21-1 has pseudogene status. The CDR3 has 15 amino acids. This CDR3 reads CASSKVSTAGNTIYF. CDR3 sequence (DNA): TGTGCCAGCAGCAAAGTATCCACGGCTGGAAACACCATATATTTT.

The genes are TRBV30 and TRBJ2-3; D unresolved. This CDR3 comprises 13 residues. Germline values: CDR1 GTSNPN, CDR2 SVGIG (reference sequence). V shed 1 base and J shed 4 bases, with 9 bases lying between them. The CDR3 here is CAWSDVTPDTQYF. The DNA of the CDR3 is TGTGCCTGGAGTGACGTAACTCCAGATACGCAGTATTTT.

The chain carries TRBV27 and TRBJ1-1; no clear D gene. Trimming removed 4 bases from V and 10 bases from J, with 19 bases in between. The CDR3 runs 14 residues. In germline, CDR1 is MNHEY, CDR2 SMNVEV (reference sequence). The CDR3 is CASSSPPGGQGAFF. The CDR3, as DNA: TGTGCCAGCAGTTCGCCCCCGGGAGGGCAAGGAGCTTTCTTT.

The chain recombines TRBV13 with TRBJ2-2, with TRBD1 matching over 8 bases. Germline trimming cut 7 bases from V and 6 bases from J; bases unmatched to any gene: 10. The CDR3 totals 15 residues. Germline loops: CDR1 PRHDT, CDR2 FYEKMQ (reference sequence). CDR3: CASTHRGFVAGELFF. Here the CDR3 DNA reads TGTGCCAGCACCCACAGGGGGTTCGTAGCCGGGGAGCTGTTTTTT.

This clone was observed a handful of times. This sequence joins TRBV7-9 and TRBJ1-3; D ambiguous. The length of the CDR3 is 15 residues. CDR1 is SEHNR, CDR2 FQNEAQ, per germline (reference sequence). V was trimmed by 5 bases and J by 4 bases, leaving 15 bases between them. The DNA of the CDR3 is TGTGCCAGCAGCCCCCACGGCGGCAGCGGAAACACCATATATTTT. Its translation is CASSPHGGSGNTIYF.

The gene calls are TRBV9 and TRBJ1-5; no firm D call. CDR3 length: 14 residues. Trimming shortened V by 5 bases and J by 2 bases, and 11 bases separated the two germline ends. Germline CDR1 is SGDLS and CDR2 is YYNGEE. In nucleotides, the CDR3 is TGTGCCAGCAGTGTTGGAGACGGCAATCAGCCCCAGCATTTT. This encodes CASSVGDGNQPQHF. The full variable domain, completed using reference TRBV9 and TRBJ1-5, is DSGVTQTPKHLITATGQRVTLRCSPRSGDLSVYWYQQSLDQGLQFLIQYYNGEERAKGNILERFSAQQFPDLHSELNLSSLELGDSALYFCASSVGDGNQPQHFGDGTRLSIL.

V and J are TRBV18 and TRBJ2-5; possibly TRBD1 for D (7 bases). V lost 4 bases and J 4 bases, leaving 19 bases between the germline ends. Germline V gene lookup returns CDR1 KGHSH and CDR2 LQKENI. The CDR3 runs to 16 residues. In DNA form, the CDR3 reads TGTGCCAGCTCACATGGCGTGGCAGGGGGAGGAGAGACCCAGTACTTC. It codes for CASSHGVAGGGETQYF.

This clone was observed a single time. The chain is built from TRBV10-1 and TRBJ2-3; D may be TRBD2 (5 bases). CDR1 is WNHNN, CDR2 SYGVQD, per germline (reference sequence). This CDR3 is 15 amino acids long. Between the trimmed V and J ends, which lost 6 bases and 2 bases, there was a span of 15 bases. CDR3 loop: CASSSLAASTDTQYF. The CDR3, as DNA: TGCGCCAGCAGCTCCCTAGCAGCCTCCACAGATACGCAGTATTTT.

J is TRBJ2-3 and V is TRBV6-5, with D possibly matching TRBD2 (5 bases). The CDR3 consists of 15 residues. V was pared by 6 bases and J by 0 bases, with 13 bases between. Germline CDR1 reads MNHEY; CDR2 reads SVGAGI. In DNA, the CDR3 is TGTGCCAGCAGGCCCGGTCTAGCTAGCACAGATACGCAGTATTTT. Translating gives CASRPGLASTDTQYF.

The gene calls are TRBV7-2 and TRBJ2-3, with a weak D call TRBD2 (5 bases). V shed 5 bases and J shed 7 bases, with 13 bases lying between them. CDR1 is SGHTA and CDR2 is FQGNSA in the germline V gene. The CDR3 has 13 amino acids. The CDR3 DNA reads as TGTGCCAGCAGCGAGACTATGATAAATACGCAGTATTTT. Translating it yields CASSETMINTQYF.

This chain connects TRBV5-1 to TRBJ2-5; 10 bases line up with TRBD1. Trimming removed 4 bases from V and 11 bases from J; junction bases left unmatched: 14. Germline V CDR1 and CDR2: SGHRS, YFSETQ. This CDR3 is built from 15 residues. CDR3 protein: CASSPRPGQGFEQYF. The CDR3 DNA reads TGCGCCAGCAGCCCTCGGCCGGGACAGGGGTTTGAGCAGTACTTC.

This clone was counted once. This same CDR3 is encoded by further DNA sequences in the sample. This chain links TRBV5-1 with TRBJ2-5; 10 nucleotides align to TRBD2. V dropped 0 bases and J dropped 2; count of bases not matched to a gene: 4. The length of the CDR3 is 16 residues. The germline gives CDR1 SGHRS, CDR2 YFSETQ. This chain's CDR3 is CASSLAPSGGQETQYF. For the CDR3, the DNA is TGCGCCAGCAGCTTGGCCCCTAGCGGGGGACAAGAGACCCAGTACTTC.

This clone turned up a few times. This chain uses TRBV7-2 with TRBJ2-1, with D perhaps TRBD1 (6 bases). Germline V gene sequence: CDR1 SGHTA, CDR2 FQGNSA. V lost 1 base and J 4 bases, leaving 8 bases between the germline ends. The CDR3 covers 14 residues. CDR3: CASSLGTEYNEQFF. DNA of the CDR3: TGTGCCAGCAGCTTAGGGACAGAGTACAATGAGCAGTTCTTC.

The genes are TRBV7-2 and TRBJ1-2; D gene unclear. V lost 1 base and J lost 3, with 12 bases in between. This CDR3 spans 15 amino acids. Germline lookup yields CDR1 SGHTA and CDR2 FQGNSA. CDR3 region: CASSLVGITDYGYTF. The CDR3 DNA sequence: TGTGCCAGCAGCTTAGTGGGCATTACGGACTATGGCTACACCTTC.

J is TRBJ2-3 and V is TRBV5-4; 7 bases agree with TRBD1. CDR3 length: 15 amino acids. Germline V gene lookup returns CDR1 SGHNT and CDR2 YYREEE (reference sequence). After removal of 1 base from V and 0 bases from J, the junction contained 2 bases not matched to a gene. The CDR3 DNA sequence: TGTGCCAGCAGCTTGCAACAGGGGAGCACAGATACGCAGTATTTT. Residues: CASSLQQGSTDTQYF. Variable domain in full (rest from reference TRBV5-4 and TRBJ2-3): ETGVTQSPTHLIKTRGQQVTLRCSSQSGHNTVSWYQQALGQGPQFIFQYYREEENGRGNFPPRFSGLQFPNYSSELNVNALELDDSALYLCASSLQQGSTDTQYFGPGTRLTVL.